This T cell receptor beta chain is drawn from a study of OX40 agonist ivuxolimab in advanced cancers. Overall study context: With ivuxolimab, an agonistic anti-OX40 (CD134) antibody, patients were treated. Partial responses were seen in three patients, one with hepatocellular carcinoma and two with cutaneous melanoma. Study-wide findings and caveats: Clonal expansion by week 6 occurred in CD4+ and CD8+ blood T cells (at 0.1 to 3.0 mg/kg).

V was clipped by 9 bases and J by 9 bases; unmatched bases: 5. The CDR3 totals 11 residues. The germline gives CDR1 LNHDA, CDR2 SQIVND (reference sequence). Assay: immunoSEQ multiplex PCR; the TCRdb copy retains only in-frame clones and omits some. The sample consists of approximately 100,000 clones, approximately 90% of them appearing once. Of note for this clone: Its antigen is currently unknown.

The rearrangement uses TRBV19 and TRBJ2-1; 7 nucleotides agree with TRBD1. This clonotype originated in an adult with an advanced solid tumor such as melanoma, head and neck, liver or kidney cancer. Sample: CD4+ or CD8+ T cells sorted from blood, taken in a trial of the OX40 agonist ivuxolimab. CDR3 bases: TGTGCCAGGGACGGGACAGCTGAGCAGTTCTTC. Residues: CARDGTAEQFF.